These 12 T cell receptor beta chains share one sample of origin, sequenced in a study of T cells in tuberculosis. Measured with immunoSEQ multiplex PCR; TCRdb has only the in-frame clones, and not every one. The profile shows fewer than 45,000 clones, roughly 96% of them singletons. The sequenced sample consisted of PBMCs. These receptor sequences come from a donor between 10 and 29 years old with latent tuberculosis or without tuberculosis infection.

This chain links TRBV27 with TRBJ2-7, with D perhaps matching TRBD1 (5 bases). This CDR3 is 13 amino acids long. Germline V gene sequence: CDR1 MNHEY, CDR2 SMNVEV (reference sequence). Trimming pared 5 bases from V and 7 bases from J, leaving 15 bases between. CDR3 sequence: CASSARKGYEQYF. Written as DNA, the CDR3 is TGTGCCAGCAGTGCCAGAAAGGGGTATGAGCAGTACTTC.

The V and J genes are TRBV11-2 and TRBJ2-5; 10 positions agree with TRBD1. CDR1 and CDR2 (germline): SGHAT, FQNNGV. CDR3 length equals 15 residues. Germline trimming cut 2 bases from V and 5 bases from J; bases unmatched to any gene: 5. CDR3 nucleotides: TGTGCCAGCAGCTTAAGAGGGGGACAGGGGGAGACCCAGTACTTC. Translation: CASSLRGGQGETQYF.

The CDR3 spells CASSAGRQIVSGANVLTF. In nucleotides, the CDR3 is TGTGCCAGCAGTGCCGGGAGACAAATCGTCTCTGGGGCCAACGTCCTGACTTTC. The V call is TRBV6-1, the J call TRBJ2-6, with D maybe TRBD2 (6 bases). This CDR3 has 18 amino acids. Germline CDR1 and CDR2: MNHNS and SASEGT. V lost 4 bases and J 0 bases, leaving 16 bases between the germline ends.

J is TRBJ1-2 and V is TRBV19, with a tentative D call TRBD1 (6 bases). Germline CDR1 and CDR2: LNHDA and SQIVND (reference sequence). The CDR3 covers 15 residues. The V end lost 7 bases, the J end lost 4 bases, and 19 bases lay between the germline ends. The CDR3, as DNA: TGTGCCAGTACCCCGACCGGGGGGCGCGGCTATGGCTACACCTTC. Its translation is CASTPTGGRGYGYTF.

The chain couples TRBV7-6 to TRBJ1-5, with D unresolved. The germline gives CDR1 SGHVS, CDR2 FNYEAQ. Trimming took off 3 bases at V and 2 bases at J, with 11 bases between the two ends. This CDR3 has 15 amino acids. Here the CDR3 reads CASSLNLGRNQPQHF. CDR3 in DNA: TGTGCCAGCAGCTTGAATTTGGGCCGCAATCAGCCCCAGCATTTT.

The rearrangement joins TRBV19 to TRBJ2-2; no clear D. From germline, CDR1 is LNHDA and CDR2 SQIVND (reference sequence). V lost 1 base to trimming and J lost 9 bases, with 6 bases between them. The length of the CDR3 is 12 residues. CDR3 coding DNA: TGTGCCAGTAGTATAGGGGCGCGGGAGCTGTTTTTT. Protein product: CASSIGARELFF.

This rearrangement joins TRBV29-1 to TRBJ1-2, with a possible D match to TRBD1 (5 bases). Looked up from germline, CDR1 is SQVTM and CDR2 is ANQGSEA. V lost 2 bases, J lost 8 bases, and 12 bases lay in between. The CDR3 runs to 12 residues. The CDR3 here is CSVEKDIWGYTF. The CDR3 DNA is TGCAGCGTTGAAAAGGACATATGGGGCTACACCTTC.

This clone was counted once. This chain connects TRBV7-9 to TRBJ2-7; D uncertain. The length of the CDR3 is 13 residues. Trimming removed 2 bases from V and 9 bases from J, with 14 bases in between. Germline V gives CDR1 SEHNR, CDR2 FQNEAQ (reference sequence). CDR3 amino acids: CASSLFATPRQYF. The CDR3 DNA follows: TGTGCCAGCAGCTTATTTGCCACTCCCCGGCAGTACTTC.

This chain connects TRBV29-1 to TRBJ2-3; D is unresolved. V lost 7 bases and J lost 1, with 9 bases in between. Germline V gene sequence: CDR1 SQVTM, CDR2 ANQGSEA. This CDR3 has 12 amino acids. The CDR3 spells CSAPFGTDTQYF. For the CDR3, the DNA is TGCAGCGCTCCCTTCGGCACAGATACGCAGTATTTT.

The chain employs TRBV19 and TRBJ2-6, with 7 bases fitting TRBD1. J gave up 2 bases and V 5 bases, and 9 bases lay outside the gene matches. Germline V gives CDR1 LNHDA, CDR2 SQIVND (reference sequence). The CDR3 is 17 residues long. CDR3 in DNA: TGTGCCAGTAGTTTGCGTAGGGGGCAGGCTGGGGCCAACGTCCTGACTTTC. Encoded protein: CASSLRRGQAGANVLTF. Variable domain in full (rest from reference TRBV19 and TRBJ2-6): DGGITQSPKYLFRKEGQNVTLSCEQNLNHDAMYWYRQDPGQGLRLIYYSQIVNDFQKGDIAEGYSVSREKKESFPLTVTSAQKNPTAFYLCASSLRRGQAGANVLTFGAGSRLTVL.

This clone occurred once. The chain is built from TRBV30 and TRBJ1-5, with 7 bases lining up with TRBD1. The CDR3 runs to 15 residues. Germline CDR1 and CDR2: GTSNPN and SVGIG (reference sequence). The V gene end was trimmed by 2 bases and the J gene end by 5 bases; junction bases not matched to a gene: 9. In DNA, the CDR3 is TGTGCCTGGAGTTTATCGGACAGGCGAGATCAGCCCCAGCATTTT. Protein sequence: CAWSLSDRRDQPQHF.

Written as DNA, the CDR3 is TGCAGCGTTGAAGTGTACAGGGGATTAGTATCCTACAATGAGCAGTTCTTC. Encoded protein: CSVEVYRGLVSYNEQFF. The chain recombines TRBV29-1 with TRBJ2-1, with 7 bases identical to TRBD1. The CDR3 is made up of 17 amino acids. Germline trimming cut 1 base from V and 1 base from J; bases unmatched to any gene: 10. The germline gives CDR1 SQVTM, CDR2 ANQGSEA.